These 8 T cell receptor beta chains were sequenced from one sample in a study of tumor-infiltrating lymphocytes in primary liver carcinoma. Between roughly 18 and 30 mg of unsorted bulk tissue served as the source from which RNA and DNA were co-extracted. Researchers generated TCR beta cDNA from around 0.55 ug of total RNA, relying on a constant-region primer. Investigators got TCR beta libraries out of three nested multiplex PCR rounds, done with slightly modified ARM-PCR. Both of the initial two PCR rounds ran for approximately 10 cycles and employed TRBV1-TRBV30 forward primers alongside a C-beta reverse primer. One entry per CDR3 protein, called by TCRdb with MiXCR from the multiplex PCR reads. Of over 95,000 distinct CDR3 sequences in the sample, over 55% were seen once. The sequenced sample consisted of liver tumor tissue from sampling region 5. Subset here: tumor region T5, tumor centre. These receptors all come from a woman in her sixties or seventies with primary liver carcinoma and hepatitis B virus infection.

This clonotype was observed many times. This chain connects TRBV6-6 to TRBJ1-2, with D possibly being TRBD1 (5 bases). V lost 5 bases to trimming and J lost 6 bases, with 16 bases between them. Germline CDR1 reads MNHNY; CDR2 reads SVGAGI (reference sequence). The CDR3 loop spans 14 amino acids. CDR3 in amino acids: CASSRAGAEDGYTF. For the CDR3, the DNA is TGTGCCAGCAGTCGCGCCGGGGCCGAGGATGGCTACACCTTC.

The chain uses TRBV20-1 and TRBJ2-7, with a possible D match to TRBD2 (5 bases). The germline V gene has CDR1 DFQATT and CDR2 SNEGSKA (reference sequence). V was pared by 0 bases and J by 6 bases, with 15 bases between. The CDR3 consists of 14 residues. The CDR3 bases are TGCAGTGCTAGAGATGCCATTAGGAGCGGCGAGCAGTACTTC. Residues: CSARDAIRSGEQYF.

The rearrangement uses TRBV4-1 and TRBJ1-4; D remains unclear. V lost 9 bases to trimming and J lost 5 bases, with 28 bases between them. The germline V gene encodes CDR1 MGHRA and CDR2 YSYEKL. The CDR3 totals 18 residues. Here the CDR3 reads CASHQGMRPADSNEKLFF. DNA for the CDR3: TGCGCCAGTCACCAAGGAATGAGGCCAGCGGACTCGAATGAAAAACTGTTTTTT.

This clonotype was found a few times. A much larger clone differs from this one at a single base, so this may be a read error. V and J are TRBV4-1 and TRBJ2-1; 14 bases are shared with TRBD2. J was trimmed by 7 bases and V by 6 bases; bases with no gene match: 8. The CDR3 has 16 amino acids. Germline lookup yields CDR1 MGHRA and CDR2 YSYEKL. Here the CDR3 DNA reads TGCGCCAGCAGTCCGGTAGGGACTAGCGGGAGAAATGAGCAGTTCTTC. It codes for CASSPVGTSGRNEQFF.

This clonotype showed up just a few times. The chain carries TRBV5-8 and TRBJ2-7, with 13 nucleotides matching TRBD2. J gave up 1 base and V 6 bases, and 10 bases lay outside the gene matches. The CDR3 totals 17 residues. CDR1 is SGHTS, CDR2 YDEGEE, per germline. CDR3 coding DNA: TGTGCCAGCAACTCTGGACTAGCGGGAGATCCTTCCTACGAGCAGTACTTC. It is translated as CASNSGLAGDPSYEQYF. The full variable domain, in which reference TRBV5-8 and TRBJ2-7 provide the parts outside the CDR3, is EAGVTQSPTHLIKTRGQQATLRCSPISGHTSVYWYQQALGLGLQFLLWYDEGEERNRGNFPPRFSGRQFPNYSSELNVNALELEDSALYLCASNSGLAGDPSYEQYFGPGTRLTVT.

A word on this clonotype: Being one base from a much bigger clone, this may be a read error. The V and J genes are TRBV5-4 and TRBJ2-5; 7 bases are shared with TRBD2. The CDR3 length is 13 residues. Germline CDR1 reads SGHNT; CDR2 reads YYREEE (reference sequence). The CDR3 region has the DNA TGTGCCAGCAGCACGGGGACTACCAGAGCCCAGTGCTTC. Translated: CASSTGTTRAQCF.

The chain recombines TRBV12-3 or TRBV12-4 with TRBJ2-3; 14 bases are a match to TRBD2. CDR3 length: 17 amino acids. The V and J ends lost 1 base and 4 bases, in that order; junction bases with no gene match: 4. CDR3 sequence reads: CASSLETGLAGADTQYF. DNA for the CDR3: TGTGCCAGCAGTTTAGAAACGGGACTAGCGGGAGCAGATACGCAGTATTTT.

Points on this clonotype: One junction end disagrees with the germline gene, perhaps due to a read error. V usage is TRBV11-2 and J usage is TRBJ1-1; D may be TRBD1 (6 bases). The CDR3 is made up of 16 amino acids. Per germline, CDR1 SGHAT and CDR2 FQNNGV. CDR3 amino acids: CASSLSFLWGPIEAFF. CDR3 coding DNA: TGTGCTAGCAGCTTATCATTCTTGTGGGGGCCCATAGAAGCTTTCTTT. Based on the CDR3 plus reference TRBV11-2 and TRBJ1-1, the full variable domain is EAGVAQSPRYKIIEKRQSVAFWCNPISGHATLYWYQQILGQGPKLLIQFQNNGVVDDSQLPKDRFSAERLKGVDSTLKIQPAKLEDSAVYLCASSLSFLWGPIEAFFGQGTRLTVV.